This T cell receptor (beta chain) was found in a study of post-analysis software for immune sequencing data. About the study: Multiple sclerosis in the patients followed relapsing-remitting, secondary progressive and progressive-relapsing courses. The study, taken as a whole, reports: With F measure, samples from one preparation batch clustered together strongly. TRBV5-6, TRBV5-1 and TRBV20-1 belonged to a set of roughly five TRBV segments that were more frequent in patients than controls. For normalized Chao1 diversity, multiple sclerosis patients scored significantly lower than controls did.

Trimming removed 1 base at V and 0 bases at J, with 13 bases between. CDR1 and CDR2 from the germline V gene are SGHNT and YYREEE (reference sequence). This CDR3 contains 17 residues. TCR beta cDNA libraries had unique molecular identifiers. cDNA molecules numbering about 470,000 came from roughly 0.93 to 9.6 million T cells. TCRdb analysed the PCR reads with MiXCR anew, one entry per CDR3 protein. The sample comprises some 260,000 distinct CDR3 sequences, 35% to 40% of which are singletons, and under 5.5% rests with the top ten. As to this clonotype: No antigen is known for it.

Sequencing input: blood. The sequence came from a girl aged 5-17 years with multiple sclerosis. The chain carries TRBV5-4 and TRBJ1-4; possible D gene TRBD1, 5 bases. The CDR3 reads CASSLHSGTTTNEKLFF. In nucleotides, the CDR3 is TGTGCCAGCAGCTTGCATTCCGGGACTACAACTAATGAAAAACTGTTTTTT.